The clone carrying this T cell receptor beta chain was observed a single time. As yet, its antigen is unknown. Anti-CD3/anti-CD28 beads served as a nonspecific positive control stimulus. CD4+ T cells upregulating both CD40 ligand and CD69 were sorted as responding cells. The immunoSEQ assay was version 4, run in survey mode. Clones were sequenced by immunoSEQ multiplex PCR, and TCRdb holds only the in-frame ones, with some missing. The profile covers about 46,000 clones, with about nine tenths appearing a single time and more than 2.5% taken by the ten largest. The data belong to a study of persistence of HIV-infected CD4 T cells. Study-wide results and caveats: Degenerate expanded CDR3beta sequences were enriched among CMV- and Gag-responding cells.

V was shortened by 6 bases and J by 4 bases, with 16 bases between the two germline ends. The CDR3 is 14 residues long. Looked up from germline, CDR1 is SGHRS and CDR2 is YFSETQ. The chain carries TRBV5-1 and TRBJ1-1; D is possibly TRBD1 (5 bases). This clonotype originated in an adult woman with HIV who was CMV-seropositive. The sample was CD4+ T cells sorted from PBMCs after 18-hour stimulation, taken from a patient who received antiretroviral therapy. CDR3 sequence reads: CASTLGGSGTEAFF. In DNA form, the CDR3 reads TGCGCCAGCACCCTGGGGGGTTCGGGCACTGAAGCTTTCTTT.